The 2 T cell receptor beta chains below come from one sample, sequenced in a study of vaccination and CD4 T cells after COVID-19. Their antigens are not known. CD4+ T cells that had been cultured provided DNA sequenced with the Oncomine TCR Beta short-read assay. TCRdb re-called the PCR reads with MiXCR, one entry per CDR3 protein. The sample lists tens of thousands of distinct CDR3 sequences, approximately 30% occurring once. Specified time point: late sampling 161 to 241 days after vaccination in three convalescent patients. The treatment denotes: approximately 11-day PBMC culture with coronavirus spike peptide pools or control peptides (ViraFEST assay). Sequences were derived from CD4+ T cells from blood, cultured in vitro, sampled about 7 months after SARS-CoV-2 vaccination. These receptors were obtained from a human donor who had recovered from COVID-19.

The chain is built from TRBV7-2 and TRBJ2-5, with 7 bases that match TRBD1. In germline, CDR1 is SGHTA, CDR2 FQGNSA. Trimming removed 2 bases from V and 5 bases from J; junction bases left unmatched: 14. The CDR3 has 17 amino acids. Here the CDR3 reads CASSLYLVGQVLETQYF. The CDR3 DNA follows: TGTGCCAGCAGCTTATATCTCGTAGGACAGGTTCTCGAGACCCAGTACTTC.

V and J are TRBV10-3 and TRBJ2-7; tentative D call: TRBD1 (5 bases). Germline V gives CDR1 ENHRY, CDR2 SYGVKD. Trimming removed 0 bases at V and 0 bases at J, with 15 bases between. The CDR3 is 17 amino acids. The CDR3 nucleotides read TGTGCCATCAGTGAGTCAGGAGACAGTTACGACTCCTACGAGCAGTACTTC. This codes for CAISESGDSYDSYEQYF.